The 5 T cell receptor beta chains below all came from one sample that was sequenced in a study of shared clonotypes between healthy human individuals. Sequencing was performed with immunoSEQ multiplex PCR; in TCRdb, only in-frame clones are kept and a portion is missing. The sample includes millions of clones, 85% to 95% of them seen just once. The sample taken for sequencing was naive CD4+ T cells sorted from blood. Subset here: CD45RA+ positively selected. The receptors come from a man between 18 and 29 years old in good health.

The V gene is TRBV5-1, the J gene TRBJ2-5; 11 bases align to TRBD1. V lost 0 bases to trimming and J lost 8 bases; unmatched junction nucleotides: 18. The CDR3 is 19 amino acids. Germline values: CDR1 SGHRS, CDR2 YFSETQ. The CDR3 loop is CASSLGTGGPGGPMSTQYF. CDR3 bases: TGCGCCAGCAGCTTGGGGACAGGGGGCCCGGGGGGCCCCATGAGTACCCAGTACTTC. Together with reference TRBV5-1 and TRBJ2-5, the CDR3 gives the full variable domain: KAGVTQTPRYLIKTRGQQVTLSCSPISGHRSVSWYQQTPGQGLQFLFEYFSETQRNKGNFPGRFSGRQFSNSRSEMNVSTLELGDSALYLCASSLGTGGPGGPMSTQYFGPGTRLLVL.

This chain joins TRBV19 and TRBJ1-5; 9 bases align to TRBD1. There are 15 residues in the CDR3. Losses at the gene ends were 7 bases for V and 4 bases for J; bases not matched to a gene: 8. CDR1 LNHDA and CDR2 SQIVND come from the germline V gene (reference sequence). This CDR3 reads CASTTDRGGNQPQHF. In DNA form, the CDR3 reads TGTGCCAGTACCACGGACAGGGGAGGGAATCAGCCCCAGCATTTT. Full variable domain (remainder filled in from reference TRBV19 and TRBJ1-5): DGGITQSPKYLFRKEGQNVTLSCEQNLNHDAMYWYRQDPGQGLRLIYYSQIVNDFQKGDIAEGYSVSREKKESFPLTVTSAQKNPTAFYLCASTTDRGGNQPQHFGDGTRLSIL.

This clone was detected only once. This chain links TRBV15 with TRBJ1-2, with a possible D match to TRBD1 (6 bases). The CDR3 runs 12 residues. V was cut by 3 bases and J by 8 bases, with 10 bases left in between. Germline V lookup: CDR1 LNHNV, CDR2 YYDKDF (reference sequence). The chain's CDR3 is CATSSDRSGYTF. Written as DNA, the CDR3 is TGTGCCACCAGCAGCGACAGGTCGGGCTACACCTTC.

The rearrangement joins TRBV25-1 to TRBJ1-2; the match to TRBD1 covers 10 bases. CDR1 is MGHDK, CDR2 SYGVNS, per germline. V lost 8 bases and J lost 7; bases outside the gene matches: 7. There are 13 residues in the CDR3. CDR3 coding DNA: TGTGCCAGCGGAGGGACAGGGGAATCTGGCTACACCTTC. This gives the protein CASGGTGESGYTF.

The count of this clone is one. The V gene is TRBV6-5, the J gene TRBJ1-5, with TRBD1 matching 7 bases. CDR1 is MNHEY, CDR2 SVGAGI, per germline. CDR3 length equals 15 residues. V trimming: 6 bases; J trimming: 2 bases; junction bases outside the gene matches: 7. CDR3 DNA: TGTGCCAGCAGGGGAGACAGGGTGGGCAATCAGCCCCAGCATTTT. It translates to CASRGDRVGNQPQHF.